Presented here are 32 T cell receptor beta chains from one specimen sequenced in a study of molecular identifiers for immune sequencing clone quantification. TCRdb recomputed calls from the PCR reads with MiXCR, one row per CDR3 protein. The sample consists of about 510,000 distinct CDR3 sequences, around 23% of them appearing once. Sequenced sample: naive CD8+ T cells from blood, with Jurkat cell RNA spiked in. Subset described: FACS-sorted CD8+CD4-CCR7+CD45RA+ naive T cells. The source of these receptors is a human donor in good health. Some libraries in this study had Jurkat cell RNA spiked in.

As to this clonotype: Compared with germline, one end of the junction differs, possibly owing to a read error. The J gene is TRBJ2-7, the V gene TRBV4-1; 8 nucleotides line up with TRBD2. In germline, CDR1 is MGHRA, CDR2 YSYEKL. The CDR3 covers 13 residues. In DNA form, the CDR3 reads TGCGCCAGCAGCTACGGGGGGGCGGGAGTTCAGTGCTTC. Translated: CASSYGGAGVQCF.

As concerns this clonotype: A junction boundary mismatches the germline segment, possibly from a read error. The chain links TRBV7-9 to TRBJ2-1, with TRBD1 matching over 9 bases. CDR1 is SEHNR and CDR2 is FQNEAQ in the germline V gene (reference sequence). This CDR3 comprises 17 residues. CDR3 DNA sequence: TGTGCCGGCAGCTTTCCCCAGACAGGGGGGCCAGCTAATGGGCGGTTCTTC. Translated: CAGSFPQTGGPANGRFF.

This clonotype was seen a handful of times. The V call is TRBV4-2, the J call TRBJ2-5; no clear D. Looked up from germline, CDR1 is LGHNA and CDR2 is YNFKEQ. Between the trimmed V and J ends, which lost 0 bases and 3 bases, there was a span of 8 bases. CDR3 length: 14 residues. The DNA of the CDR3 is TGTGCCAGCAGCCAAGAATACGGTGAAGAGACCCAGTACTTC. Translation gives CASSQEYGEETQYF.

This clonotype has a handful of counts. The rearrangement joins TRBV19 to TRBJ2-7; a weak D match, TRBD1 (5 bases). Deletions cut 0 bases from V and 5 bases from J, with 14 bases between. Germline-derived CDR1 and CDR2 are LNHDA and SQIVND (reference sequence). This CDR3 is built from 15 residues. CDR3 loop: CASSIDWGRRDEQYF. In DNA form, the CDR3 reads TGTGCCAGTAGTATAGATTGGGGCAGAAGGGACGAGCAGTACTTC.

This clonotype was seen a handful of times. This chain uses TRBV9 with TRBJ1-1; TRBD1 matches 10 bases. Germline values: CDR1 SGDLS, CDR2 YYNGEE. J was trimmed by 1 base and V by 0 bases; bases with no gene match: 6. The CDR3 spans 17 residues. The DNA for the CDR3 is TGTGCCAGCAGCGTAGATGACAGGGGGCCAGCGAACACTGAAGCTTTCTTT. Its translation: CASSVDDRGPANTEAFF. Complete variable domain (other parts from reference TRBV9 and TRBJ1-1): DSGVTQTPKHLITATGQRVTLRCSPRSGDLSVYWYQQSLDQGLQFLIQYYNGEERAKGNILERFSAQQFPDLHSELNLSSLELGDSALYFCASSVDDRGPANTEAFFGQGTRLTVV.

CDR3 loop: CASSTHQADRGCQPQHF. The CDR3, as DNA: TGTGCCAGCAGCACCCACCAAGCGGACAGGGGTTGCCAGCCCCAGCATTTT. The rearrangement joins TRBV21-1 to TRBJ1-5; the table's D gene call, TRBD1, was not cross checked with the DNA. TRBV21-1 is recorded as a pseudogene. This CDR3 region has 17 residues.

Turning to this clonotype: Its ends do not fully match the called genes, so a read error is possible. V gene TRBV27 combines with J gene TRBJ1-1; 12 bases match TRBD1. From germline, CDR1 is MNHEY and CDR2 SMNVEV (reference sequence). The CDR3 is 14 residues long. In DNA, the CDR3 is TGTGCCAGCAGTTTAGGGACAGGGGGCACTGAAGCTCTCTTT. Its translation: CASSLGTGGTEALF.

The chain links TRBV29-1 to TRBJ2-1, with no clear D. The CDR3 contains 14 residues. In germline, CDR1 is SQVTM, CDR2 ANQGSEA. Trimming took 5 bases from V and 2 from J, leaving 13 bases between them. The CDR3 protein is CSVLRSGTYNEQFF. CDR3 coding DNA: TGCAGCGTTTTGCGGTCCGGTACCTACAATGAGCAGTTCTTC.

In its sample, this clonotype was seen a few times. J is TRBJ2-4 and V is TRBV20-1; 10 bases are shared with TRBD2. Trimming took 6 bases from V and 0 from J; bases not matched to a gene: 8. Germline CDR1 and CDR2: DFQATT and SNEGSKA (reference sequence). The CDR3 has 16 amino acids. CDR3 in DNA: TGCAGTGCCGGGACTAGCGATATAATAGCCAAAAACATTCAGTACTTC. This encodes CSAGTSDIIAKNIQYF.

There are a few counts of this clonotype. This chain uses TRBV14 with TRBJ2-2, with D possibly being TRBD2 (6 bases). In germline, CDR1 is SGHDN, CDR2 FVKESK. The CDR3 covers 15 residues. V was shortened by 5 bases and J by 6 bases, with 16 bases between the two germline ends. The DNA of the CDR3 is TGTGCCAGCAGCTTGCTATCGGAGGGTCCCGGGGAGCTGTTTTTT. This codes for CASSLLSEGPGELFF. Filled out from reference TRBV14 and TRBJ2-2, the complete variable domain reads EAGVTQFPSHSVIEKGQTVTLRCDPISGHDNLYWYRRVMGKEIKFLLHFVKESKQDESGMPNNRFLAERTGGTYSTLKVQPAELEDSGVYFCASSLLSEGPGELFFGEGSRLTVL.

This clonotype was recorded a few times. This rearrangement joins TRBV7-9 to TRBJ2-7; D unresolved. The length of the CDR3 is 13 residues. The germline V gene encodes CDR1 SEHNR and CDR2 FQNEAQ (reference sequence). Deletions cut 5 bases from V and 2 bases from J, with 10 bases between. CDR3 bases: TGTGCCAGCAGCGTCGCAAGTACCTACGAGCAGTACTTC. Translation: CASSVASTYEQYF.

This clonotype was detected a few times. The genes are TRBV9 and TRBJ2-2; TRBD1 agrees at 8 bases. V lost 4 bases and J lost 5; bases outside the gene matches: 19. The CDR3 covers 19 residues. Germline V gene data show CDR1 as SGDLS and CDR2 as YYNGEE. The CDR3 loop reads CASSWSFRGHTQRTGELFF. In DNA form, the CDR3 reads TGTGCCAGCAGCTGGTCGTTCAGGGGGCACACGCAGAGGACCGGGGAGCTGTTTTTT.

The chain employs TRBV30 and TRBJ2-1; the match to TRBD2 covers 11 bases. The ends lost 2 bases at V and 8 bases at J; junction bases unmatched: 8. CDR1 is GTSNPN, CDR2 SVGIG, per germline (reference sequence). The CDR3 loop spans 15 amino acids. CDR3 bases: TGTGCCTGGAGTCCCCTAGCGGGGGGTTTGGATGAGCAGTTCTTC. Its protein is CAWSPLAGGLDEQFF. The variable domain in full, completed from reference TRBV30 and TRBJ2-1, reads SQTIHQWPATLVQPVGSPLSLECTVEGTSNPNLYWYRQAAGRGLQLLFYSVGIGQISSEVPQNLSASRPQDRQFILSSKKLLLSDSGFYLCAWSPLAGGLDEQFFGPGTRLTVL.

This clonotype was detected only a few times. The chain has TRBV27 and TRBJ2-3, with D possibly matching TRBD2 (5 bases). The CDR3 has 16 residues. The V gene's germline CDR1 is MNHEY and CDR2 SMNVEV (reference sequence). V dropped 2 bases and J dropped 2 bases, with 14 bases sitting between them. The CDR3 is CASSLGPAEYTDTQYF. In DNA form, the CDR3 reads TGTGCCAGCAGTTTAGGCCCAGCGGAATACACAGATACGCAGTATTTT.

This clonotype was seen a few times. This rearrangement joins TRBV7-9 to TRBJ1-2; D gene uncertain. Germline CDR1 SEHNR, CDR2 FQNEAQ (reference sequence). This CDR3 comprises 16 residues. Trimming took 0 bases from V and 1 from J, leaving 12 bases between them. The DNA of the CDR3 is TGTGCCAGCAGCTTAGCGAGTAAAGATATTAACTATGGCTACACCTTC. Translation gives CASSLASKDINYGYTF.

This clonotype was observed at least ten times. This rearrangement joins TRBV30 to TRBJ1-1; possibly TRBD1 for D (6 bases). V shed 4 bases and J shed 2 bases, with 11 bases lying between them. From germline, CDR1 is GTSNPN and CDR2 SVGIG (reference sequence). The CDR3 runs 13 residues. The CDR3, as DNA: TGTGCCTGGACTCCAGGGGCTAACACTGAAGCTTTCTTT. Protein: CAWTPGANTEAFF.

The V call is TRBV7-2, the J call TRBJ2-7; 11 bases match TRBD1. CDR1 is SGHTA, CDR2 FQGNSA, per germline. V was clipped by 5 bases and J by 3 bases; unmatched bases: 6. The CDR3 length is 15 residues. The CDR3 here is CASSPGQGDNYEQYF. Here the CDR3 DNA reads TGTGCCAGCAGCCCGGGACAGGGGGATAACTACGAGCAGTACTTC.

This clonotype was recorded a few times. The rearrangement joins TRBV5-4 to TRBJ1-3, with 10 positions matching TRBD1. The CDR3 totals 15 residues. Germline-derived CDR1 and CDR2 are SGHNT and YYREEE (reference sequence). After removal of 4 bases from V and 4 bases from J, the junction contained 5 bases not matched to a gene. The CDR3 is CASSPDRGPGNTIYF. The CDR3 bases are TGTGCCAGCAGCCCTGACAGGGGGCCAGGAAACACCATATATTTT.

This sequence joins TRBV4-3 and TRBJ2-2, with TRBD2 matching over 12 bases. This CDR3 contains 17 residues. With 4 bases clipped from V and 2 bases from J, the junction kept 5 bases outside the gene matches. From germline, CDR1 is LGHNA and CDR2 YSLEER. The CDR3 spells CASSPRGLAGNTGELFF. The CDR3 nucleotides are TGCGCCAGCAGCCCCCGCGGACTAGCGGGAAACACCGGGGAGCTGTTTTTT.

V and J are TRBV10-3 and TRBJ2-5; weak D call: TRBD1 (6 bases). The V end was cut by 11 bases, the J end by 2 bases, with 12 bases between. Germline loops: CDR1 ENHRY, CDR2 SYGVKD. This CDR3 is 12 amino acids long. The CDR3: CAVRDKQETQYF. In DNA form, the CDR3 reads TGTGCCGTACGGGACAAACAAGAGACCCAGTACTTC.

This clonotype came up a few times. J is TRBJ2-1 and V is TRBV6-2 or TRBV6-3; TRBD1 aligns across 7 bases. The V gene's germline CDR1 is MNHEY and CDR2 SVGEGT. This CDR3 is 16 amino acids long. With 7 bases clipped from V and 6 bases from J, the junction kept 15 bases outside the gene matches. The CDR3 nucleotides are TGTGCCAGCATTCACACCGGGACAGAGCCTGTCAATGAGCAGTTCTTC. It encodes CASIHTGTEPVNEQFF.

This clonotype occurred a few times. CDR3 protein: CAWSVRSQGAFQETQYF. CDR3 in DNA: TGTGCCTGGAGTGTGAGGTCACAGGGGGCATTCCAAGAGACCCAGTACTTC. The rearrangement joins TRBV30 to TRBJ2-5, with TRBD1 matching 9 bases. The CDR3 covers 17 residues. The ends lost 0 bases at V and 1 base at J; junction bases unmatched: 9. From germline, CDR1 is GTSNPN and CDR2 SVGIG (reference sequence).

This clonotype was recorded many times. The J gene is TRBJ2-1, the V gene TRBV5-5, with 8 bases identical to TRBD2. The J segment lost 3 bases and the V segment lost 4 bases, leaving 3 bases of the junction unmatched. The CDR3 is 14 amino acids. Germline V gives CDR1 SGHKS, CDR2 YYEKEE (reference sequence). The CDR3 protein is CASSPGLVYNEQFF. The CDR3 DNA reads TGTGCCAGCAGCCCGGGACTAGTCTACAATGAGCAGTTCTTC.

This clonotype was observed a few times. The chain carries TRBV4-1 and TRBJ1-2; 8 bases align to TRBD1. This CDR3 contains 16 residues. Germline CDR1 is MGHRA and CDR2 is YSYEKL. With 0 bases clipped from V and 5 bases from J, the junction kept 8 bases outside the gene matches. CDR3 sequence reads: CASSQEGTGGGYGYTF. The CDR3 DNA follows: TGCGCCAGCAGCCAAGAAGGTACAGGGGGTGGTTATGGCTACACCTTC.

The rearrangement uses TRBV7-9 and TRBJ2-3; 13 bases are a match to TRBD2. This CDR3 comprises 16 residues. The V gene end was trimmed by 1 base and the J gene end by 9 bases; junction bases not matched to a gene: 7. Germline V lookup: CDR1 SEHNR, CDR2 FQNEAQ (reference sequence). The CDR3 DNA reads TGTGCCAGCAGCTTAGTGACTAGCGGGGGGCCCGACACGCAGTATTTT. Its protein product is CASSLVTSGGPDTQYF. Using reference TRBV7-9 and TRBJ2-3 for the parts outside the CDR3, the full variable domain is DTGVSQNPRHKITKRGQNVTFRCDPISEHNRLYWYRQTLGQGPEFLTYFQNEAQLEKSRLLSDRFSAERPKGSFSTLEIQRTEQGDSAMYLCASSLVTSGGPDTQYFGPGTRLTVL.

This clonotype showed up many times. The CDR3 DNA reads TGCGCCAGCAGCGTTATGACAGGGTCCTATGAGCAGTTCTTC. This sequence encodes CASSVMTGSYEQFF. J is TRBJ2-1 and V is TRBV4-1; 7 positions agree with TRBD1. The length of the CDR3 is 14 residues. In germline, CDR1 is MGHRA, CDR2 YSYEKL. V was clipped by 5 bases and J by 8 bases; unmatched bases: 9.

The chain uses TRBV4-3 and TRBJ2-3; no reliable D call. Germline lookup yields CDR1 LGHNA and CDR2 YSLEER. V lost 4 bases, J lost 1 base, and 21 bases lay in between. The CDR3 runs to 18 residues. CDR3 protein: CASSLELGRRLGTDTQYF. The CDR3, as DNA: TGCGCCAGCAGCCTAGAGTTGGGCAGAAGGTTGGGCACAGATACGCAGTATTTT.

With respect to this clonotype: A much larger clone differs from this one at a single base, so this may be a read error. The V and J genes are TRBV30 and TRBJ2-7; 8 bases align to TRBD1. CDR1 is GTSNPN, CDR2 SVGIG, per germline (reference sequence). The ends lost 2 bases at V and 6 bases at J; junction bases unmatched: 9. This CDR3 has 14 amino acids. The CDR3 nucleotides are TGTGCCTGGAGTCGGGGACAGGAGGCATCCGAGCAGTACTTC. Protein product: CAWSRGQEASEQYF.

This clonotype appeared many times. This chain links TRBV6-9 with TRBJ1-1; D gene ambiguous. V lost 11 bases and J 4 bases, leaving 8 bases between the germline ends. Germline V gives CDR1 MNHGY, CDR2 SVAAGI. This CDR3 comprises 10 residues. The CDR3 sequence: CALGGTEAFF. The DNA for the CDR3 is TGTGCCTTGGGTGGCACTGAAGCTTTCTTT.

This rearrangement joins TRBV9 to TRBJ1-1; weak D call: TRBD1 (5 bases). V was trimmed by 4 bases and J by 1 base, leaving 14 bases between them. The CDR3 contains 15 residues. Germline V CDR1 and CDR2: SGDLS, YYNGEE. The CDR3 reads CASSFSGGENTEAFF. DNA for the CDR3: TGTGCCAGCAGCTTCTCTGGGGGGGAGAACACTGAAGCTTTCTTT. The full variable domain, with the rest looked up from reference TRBV9 and TRBJ1-1, is DSGVTQTPKHLITATGQRVTLRCSPRSGDLSVYWYQQSLDQGLQFLIQYYNGEERAKGNILERFSAQQFPDLHSELNLSSLELGDSALYFCASSFSGGENTEAFFGQGTRLTVV.

The chain joins TRBV6-2 or TRBV6-3 to TRBJ2-5, with 14 bases fitting TRBD2. V gave up 5 bases and J gave up 2 bases; unmatched junction bases: 16. The CDR3 runs to 20 residues. Germline CDR1 reads MNHEY; CDR2 reads SVGEGT. CDR3 amino acids: CASSKDPGTSGRGRQETQYF. The CDR3 DNA is TGTGCCAGCAGTAAGGACCCGGGGACTAGCGGGAGAGGGCGACAAGAGACCCAGTACTTC.

This clonotype was counted many times. One end of the junction does not line up with germline, which may come from a read error. The CDR3 loop reads CASSLSRGNEQYF. CDR3 bases: TGTGCCAGCAGTTTATCAAGGGGCAACGAGCAGTACTTC. The chain has TRBV5-1 and TRBJ2-7; a possible D gene is TRBD1 (5 bases). The CDR3 covers 13 residues. CDR1 and CDR2 (germline): SGHRS, YFSETQ. Based on the CDR3 plus reference TRBV5-1 and TRBJ2-7, the full variable domain is KAGVTQTPRYLIKTRGQQVTLSCSPISGHRSVSWYQQTPGQGLQFLFEYFSETQRNKGNFPGRFSGRQFSNSRSEMNVSTLELGDSALYLCASSLSRGNEQYFGPGTRLTVT.